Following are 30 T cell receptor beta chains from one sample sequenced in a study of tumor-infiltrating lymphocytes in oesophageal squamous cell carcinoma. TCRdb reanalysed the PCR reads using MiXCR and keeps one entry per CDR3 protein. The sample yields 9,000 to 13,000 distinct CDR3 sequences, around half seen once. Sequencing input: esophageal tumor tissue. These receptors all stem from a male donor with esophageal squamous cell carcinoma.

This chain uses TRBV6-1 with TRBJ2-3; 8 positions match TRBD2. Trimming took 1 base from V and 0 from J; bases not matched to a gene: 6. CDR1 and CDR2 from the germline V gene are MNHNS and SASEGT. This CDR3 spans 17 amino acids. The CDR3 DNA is TGTGCCAGCAGTGAAGTGAGCGGGGGAGGAAGCACAGATACGCAGTATTTT. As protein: CASSEVSGGGSTDTQYF.

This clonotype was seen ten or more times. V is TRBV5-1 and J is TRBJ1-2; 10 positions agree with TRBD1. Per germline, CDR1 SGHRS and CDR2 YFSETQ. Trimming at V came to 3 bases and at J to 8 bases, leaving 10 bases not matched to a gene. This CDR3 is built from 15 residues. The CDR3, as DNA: TGCGCCAGCAGCTCCGGTCCGACAGGGGGCGGGGGCTACACCTTC. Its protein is CASSSGPTGGGGYTF. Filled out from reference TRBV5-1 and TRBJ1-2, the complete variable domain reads KAGVTQTPRYLIKTRGQQVTLSCSPISGHRSVSWYQQTPGQGLQFLFEYFSETQRNKGNFPGRFSGRQFSNSRSEMNVSTLELGDSALYLCASSSGPTGGGGYTFGSGTRLTVV.

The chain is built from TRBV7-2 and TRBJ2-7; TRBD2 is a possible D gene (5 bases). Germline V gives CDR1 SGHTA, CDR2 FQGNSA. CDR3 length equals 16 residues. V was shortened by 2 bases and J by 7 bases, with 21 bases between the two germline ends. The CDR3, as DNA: TGTGCCAGCAGCTTAAAAAGGCTAGTGACTAACAATGAGCAGTACTTC. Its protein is CASSLKRLVTNNEQYF.

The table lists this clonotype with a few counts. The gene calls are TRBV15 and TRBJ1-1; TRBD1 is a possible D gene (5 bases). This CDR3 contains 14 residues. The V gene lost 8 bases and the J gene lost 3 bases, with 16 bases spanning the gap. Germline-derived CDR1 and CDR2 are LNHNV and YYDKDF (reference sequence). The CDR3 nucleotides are TGTGCCACCGTACGGGACGCGGTAGACACTGAAGCTTTCTTT. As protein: CATVRDAVDTEAFF.

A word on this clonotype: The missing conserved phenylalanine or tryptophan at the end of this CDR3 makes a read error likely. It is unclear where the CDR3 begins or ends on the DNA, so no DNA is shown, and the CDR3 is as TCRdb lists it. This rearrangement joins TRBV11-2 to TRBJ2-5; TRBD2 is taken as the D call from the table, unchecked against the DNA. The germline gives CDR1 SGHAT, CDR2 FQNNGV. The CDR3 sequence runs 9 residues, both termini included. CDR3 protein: CASSLDGLS.

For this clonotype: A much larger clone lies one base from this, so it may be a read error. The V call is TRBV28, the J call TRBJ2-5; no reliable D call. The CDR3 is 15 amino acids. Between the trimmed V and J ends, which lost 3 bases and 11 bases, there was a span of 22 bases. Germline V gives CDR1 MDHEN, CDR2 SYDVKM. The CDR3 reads CASSFDSNVYNEQYF. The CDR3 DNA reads TGTGCCAGCAGTTTCGACTCTAACGTCTACAATGAGCAGTACTTC.

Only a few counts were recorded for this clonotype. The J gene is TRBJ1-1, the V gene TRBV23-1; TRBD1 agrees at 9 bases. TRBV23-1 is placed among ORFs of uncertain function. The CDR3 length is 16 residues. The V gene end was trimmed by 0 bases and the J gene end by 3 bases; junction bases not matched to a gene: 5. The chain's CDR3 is CASSQSSGTGYTEAFF. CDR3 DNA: TGCGCCAGCAGTCAATCTTCCGGGACAGGGTACACTGAAGCTTTCTTT.

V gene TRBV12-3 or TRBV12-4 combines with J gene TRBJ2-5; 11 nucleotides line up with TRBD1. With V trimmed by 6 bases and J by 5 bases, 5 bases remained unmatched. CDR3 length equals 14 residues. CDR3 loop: CASSRDRGIETQYF. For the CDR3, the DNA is TGTGCCAGCAGCAGGGACAGGGGGATCGAGACCCAGTACTTC.

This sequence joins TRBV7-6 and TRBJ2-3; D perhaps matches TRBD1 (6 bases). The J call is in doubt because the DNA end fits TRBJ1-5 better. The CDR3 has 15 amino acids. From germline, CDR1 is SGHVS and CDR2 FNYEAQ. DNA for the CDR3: TGTGCCAGCAGCTTAGAACCAGGGGGCAATCAGCCCCAGCATTTT. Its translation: CASSLEPGGNQPQHF.

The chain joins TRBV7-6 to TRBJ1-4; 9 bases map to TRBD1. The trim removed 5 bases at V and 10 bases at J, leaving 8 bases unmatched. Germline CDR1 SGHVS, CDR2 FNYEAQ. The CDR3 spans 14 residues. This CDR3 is CASSQTGGDRKLFF. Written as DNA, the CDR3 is TGTGCCAGCAGCCAAACAGGGGGCGATCGAAAACTGTTTTTT.

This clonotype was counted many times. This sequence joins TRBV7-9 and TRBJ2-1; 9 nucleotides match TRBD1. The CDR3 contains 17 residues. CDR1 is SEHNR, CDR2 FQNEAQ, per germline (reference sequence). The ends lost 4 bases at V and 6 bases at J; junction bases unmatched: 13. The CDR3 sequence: CASSSRTGTGTRNEQFF. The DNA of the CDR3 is TGTGCCAGCAGCTCCAGGACCGGGACAGGGACTCGCAATGAGCAGTTCTTC.

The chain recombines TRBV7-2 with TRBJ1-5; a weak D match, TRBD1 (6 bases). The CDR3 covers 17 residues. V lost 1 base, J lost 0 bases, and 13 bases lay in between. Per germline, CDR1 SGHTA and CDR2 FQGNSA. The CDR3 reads CASSLGSLGASNQPQHF. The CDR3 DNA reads TGTGCCAGCAGCTTAGGTTCGTTGGGGGCTAGCAATCAGCCCCAGCATTTT.

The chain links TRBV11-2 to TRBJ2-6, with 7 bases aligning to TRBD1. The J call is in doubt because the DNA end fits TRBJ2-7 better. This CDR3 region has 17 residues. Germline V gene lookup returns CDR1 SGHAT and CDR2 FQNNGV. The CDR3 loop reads CASSLFTRTGVQYEQYF. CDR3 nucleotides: TGTGCCAGCAGCTTATTTACCCGAACAGGGGTTCAATACGAGCAGTACTTC.

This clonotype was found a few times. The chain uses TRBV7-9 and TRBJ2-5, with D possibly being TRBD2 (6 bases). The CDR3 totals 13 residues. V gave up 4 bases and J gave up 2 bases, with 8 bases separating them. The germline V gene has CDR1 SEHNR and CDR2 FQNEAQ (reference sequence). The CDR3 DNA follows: TGTGCCAGCAGCTCCAGCGGGCAAGAGACCCAGTACTTC. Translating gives CASSSSGQETQYF.

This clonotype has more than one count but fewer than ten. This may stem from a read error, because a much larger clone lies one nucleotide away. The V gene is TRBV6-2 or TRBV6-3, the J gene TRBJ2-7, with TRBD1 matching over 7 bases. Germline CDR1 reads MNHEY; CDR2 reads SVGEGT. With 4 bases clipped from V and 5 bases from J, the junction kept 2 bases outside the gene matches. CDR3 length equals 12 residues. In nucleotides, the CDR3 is TGTGCCAGCAGTTCCCAGGGGGACGAGCAGTACTTC. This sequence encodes CASSSQGDEQYF.

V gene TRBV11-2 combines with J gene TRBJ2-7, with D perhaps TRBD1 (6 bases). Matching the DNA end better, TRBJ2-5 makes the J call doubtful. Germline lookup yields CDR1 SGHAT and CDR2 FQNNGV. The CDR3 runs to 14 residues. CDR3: CASSLQGLGETQYF. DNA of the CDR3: TGTGCCAGCAGCTTACAGGGGTTGGGAGAGACCCAGTACTTC.

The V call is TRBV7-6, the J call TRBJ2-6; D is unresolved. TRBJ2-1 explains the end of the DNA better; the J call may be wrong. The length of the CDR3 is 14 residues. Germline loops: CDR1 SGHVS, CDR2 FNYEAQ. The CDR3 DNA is TGTGCCAGCAGCCTAGACCTAGAGTTAGACGAGCAGTTCTTC. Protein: CASSLDLELDEQFF.

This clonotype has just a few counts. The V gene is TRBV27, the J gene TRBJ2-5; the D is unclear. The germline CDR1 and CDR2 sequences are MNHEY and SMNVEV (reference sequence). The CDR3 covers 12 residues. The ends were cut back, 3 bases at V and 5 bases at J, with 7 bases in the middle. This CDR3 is CASSFHGETQYF. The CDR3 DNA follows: TGTGCCAGCAGTTTCCACGGGGAGACCCAGTACTTC.

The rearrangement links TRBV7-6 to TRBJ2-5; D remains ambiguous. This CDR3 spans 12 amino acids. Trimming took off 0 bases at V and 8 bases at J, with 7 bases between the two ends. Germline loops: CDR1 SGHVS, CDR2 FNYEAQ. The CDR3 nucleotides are TGTGCCAGCAGCTTAGCGCATGTCACCCAGTACTTC. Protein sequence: CASSLAHVTQYF.

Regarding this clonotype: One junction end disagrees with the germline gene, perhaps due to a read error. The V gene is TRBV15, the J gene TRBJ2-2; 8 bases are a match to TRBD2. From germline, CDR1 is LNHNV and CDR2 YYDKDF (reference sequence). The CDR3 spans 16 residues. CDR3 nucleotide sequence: TGTGCCACCAGGAGAGCGGGAGATATATACACCGGGGAGCTGTTTTTT. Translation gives CATRRAGDIYTGELFF.

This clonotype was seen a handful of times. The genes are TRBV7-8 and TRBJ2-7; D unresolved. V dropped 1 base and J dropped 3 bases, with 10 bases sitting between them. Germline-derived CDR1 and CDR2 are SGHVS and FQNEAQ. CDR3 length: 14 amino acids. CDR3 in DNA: TGTGCCAGCAGCTTAGTAATAGGGCTCTACGAGCAGTACTTC. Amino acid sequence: CASSLVIGLYEQYF.

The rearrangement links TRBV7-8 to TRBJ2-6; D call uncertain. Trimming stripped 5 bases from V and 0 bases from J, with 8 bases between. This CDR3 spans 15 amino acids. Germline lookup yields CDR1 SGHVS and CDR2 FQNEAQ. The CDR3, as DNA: TGTGCCAGCAGCCCTTCCGGCTCTGGGGCCAACGTCCTGACTTTC. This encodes CASSPSGSGANVLTF.

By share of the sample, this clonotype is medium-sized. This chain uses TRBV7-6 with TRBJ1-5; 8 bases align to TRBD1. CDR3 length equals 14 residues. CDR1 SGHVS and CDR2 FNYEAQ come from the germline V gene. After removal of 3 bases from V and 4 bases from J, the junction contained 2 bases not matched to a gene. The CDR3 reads CASSFQGANQPQHF. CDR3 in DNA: TGTGCCAGCAGCTTCCAGGGGGCGAATCAGCCCCAGCATTTT.

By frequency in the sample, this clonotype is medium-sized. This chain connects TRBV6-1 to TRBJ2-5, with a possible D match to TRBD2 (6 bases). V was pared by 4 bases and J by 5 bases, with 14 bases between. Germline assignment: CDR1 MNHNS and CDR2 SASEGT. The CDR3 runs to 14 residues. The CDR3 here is CASSGGWEVETQYF. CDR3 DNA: TGTGCCAGCAGTGGTGGTTGGGAGGTGGAGACCCAGTACTTC.

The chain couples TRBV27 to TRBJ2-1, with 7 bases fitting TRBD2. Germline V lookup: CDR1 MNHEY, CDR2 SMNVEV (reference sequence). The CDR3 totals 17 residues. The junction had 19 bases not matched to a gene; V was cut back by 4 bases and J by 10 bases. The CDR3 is CASSWEVRTRVSGEQFF. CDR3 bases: TGTGCCAGCAGTTGGGAGGTCAGGACTAGAGTTTCCGGCGAGCAGTTCTTC.

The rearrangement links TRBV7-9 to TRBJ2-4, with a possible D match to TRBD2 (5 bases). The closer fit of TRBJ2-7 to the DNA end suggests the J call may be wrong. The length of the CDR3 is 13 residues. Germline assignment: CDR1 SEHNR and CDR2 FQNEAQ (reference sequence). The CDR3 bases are TGTGCCAGCAGCTTAGCACGGACTGACGAGCAGTACTTC. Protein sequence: CASSLARTDEQYF.

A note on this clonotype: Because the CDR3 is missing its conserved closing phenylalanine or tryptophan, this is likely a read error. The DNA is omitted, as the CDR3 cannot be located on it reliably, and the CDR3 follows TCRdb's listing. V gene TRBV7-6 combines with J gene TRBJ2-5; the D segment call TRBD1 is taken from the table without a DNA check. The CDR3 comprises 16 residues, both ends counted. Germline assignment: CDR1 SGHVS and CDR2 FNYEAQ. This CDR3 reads CASSHRDTLAEQYFGN.

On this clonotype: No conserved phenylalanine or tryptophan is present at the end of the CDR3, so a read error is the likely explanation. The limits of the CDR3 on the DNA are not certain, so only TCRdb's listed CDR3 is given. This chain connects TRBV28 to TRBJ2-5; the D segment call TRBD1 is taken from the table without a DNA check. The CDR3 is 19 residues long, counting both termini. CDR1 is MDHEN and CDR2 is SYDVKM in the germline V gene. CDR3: CASSPSSGRTRGSPLHFGN.

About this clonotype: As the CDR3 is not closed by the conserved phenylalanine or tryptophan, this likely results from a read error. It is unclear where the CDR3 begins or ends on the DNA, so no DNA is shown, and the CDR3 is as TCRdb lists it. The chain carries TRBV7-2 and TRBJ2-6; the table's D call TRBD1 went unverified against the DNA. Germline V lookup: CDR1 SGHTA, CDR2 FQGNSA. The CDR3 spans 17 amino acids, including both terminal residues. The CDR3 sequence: CASSPDHNKGNIQYFGA.

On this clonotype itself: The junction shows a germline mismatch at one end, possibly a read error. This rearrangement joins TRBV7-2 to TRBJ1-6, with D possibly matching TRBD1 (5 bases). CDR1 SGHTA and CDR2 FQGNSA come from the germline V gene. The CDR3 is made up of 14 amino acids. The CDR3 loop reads CASSFRRGPYEQYF. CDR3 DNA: TGTGCCAGCAGCTTCCGGCGGGGACCCTACGAGCAGTACTTT.